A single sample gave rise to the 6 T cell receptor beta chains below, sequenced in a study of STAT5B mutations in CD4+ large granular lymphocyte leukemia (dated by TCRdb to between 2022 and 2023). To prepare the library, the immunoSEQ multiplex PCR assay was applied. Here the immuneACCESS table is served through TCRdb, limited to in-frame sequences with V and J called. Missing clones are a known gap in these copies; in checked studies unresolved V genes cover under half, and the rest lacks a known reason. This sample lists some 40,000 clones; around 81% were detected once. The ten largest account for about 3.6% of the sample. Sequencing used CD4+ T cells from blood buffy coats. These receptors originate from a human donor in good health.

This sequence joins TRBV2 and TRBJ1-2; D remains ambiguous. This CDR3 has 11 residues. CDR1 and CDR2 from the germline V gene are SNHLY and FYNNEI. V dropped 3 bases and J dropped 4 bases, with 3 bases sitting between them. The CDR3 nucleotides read TGTGCCAGCAGTGACCTCTATGGCTACACCTTC. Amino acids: CASSDLYGYTF.

The CDR3 nucleotides are TGTGCCAGTAGTAGGGACGGACTAGCGGCCAATCGGGAGACCCAGTACTTC. Translating gives CASSRDGLAANRETQYF. This chain uses TRBV19 with TRBJ2-5; 10 nucleotides match TRBD2. Trimming took 4 bases from V and 5 from J; bases not matched to a gene: 13. In germline, CDR1 is LNHDA, CDR2 SQIVND (reference sequence). This CDR3 has 17 amino acids.

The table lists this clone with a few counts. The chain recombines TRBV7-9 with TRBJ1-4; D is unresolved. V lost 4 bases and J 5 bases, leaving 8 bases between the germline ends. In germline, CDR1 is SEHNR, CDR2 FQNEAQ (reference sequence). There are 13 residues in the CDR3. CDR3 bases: TGTGCCAGCAGCTCGTTGCCGAATGAAAAACTGTTTTTT. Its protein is CASSSLPNEKLFF.

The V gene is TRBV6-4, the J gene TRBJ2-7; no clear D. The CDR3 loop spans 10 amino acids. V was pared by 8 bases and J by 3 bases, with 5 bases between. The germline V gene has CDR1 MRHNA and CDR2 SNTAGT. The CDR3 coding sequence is TGTGCCAGCGCAAACTACGAGCAGTACTTC. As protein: CASANYEQYF.

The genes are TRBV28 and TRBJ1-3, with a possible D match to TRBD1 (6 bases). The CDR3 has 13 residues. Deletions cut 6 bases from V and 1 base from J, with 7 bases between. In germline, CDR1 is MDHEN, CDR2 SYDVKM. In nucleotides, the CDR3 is TGTGCCAGCAGCCAGGGGTCTGGAAACACCATATATTTT. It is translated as CASSQGSGNTIYF.

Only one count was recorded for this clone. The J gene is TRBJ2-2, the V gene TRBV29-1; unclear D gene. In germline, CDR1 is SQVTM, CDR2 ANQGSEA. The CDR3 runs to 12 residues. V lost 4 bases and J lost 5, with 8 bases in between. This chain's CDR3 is CSVAAETGELFF. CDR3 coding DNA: TGCAGCGTTGCGGCTGAAACCGGGGAGCTGTTTTTT.